A single sample is the source of the 15 T cell receptor beta chains below, sequenced in a study of graft-versus-host responses after intestinal transplantation. For these receptors, no antigen is known. Measured with immunoSEQ multiplex PCR; TCRdb has only the in-frame clones, and not every one. The sample gives around 70,000 clones, 89% of which show up once; nearly 2.5% is in the top ten. The specimen was unstimulated CD8+ T cells sorted from spleen or lymph node cells, collected before intestinal transplant. These receptors all stem from a human donor who received an intestinal transplant.

This clone is medium-sized within its sample. The V and J genes are TRBV6-1 and TRBJ1-6; D may be TRBD1 (5 bases). V was pared by 3 bases and J by 8 bases, with 14 bases between. Germline V gene data show CDR1 as MNHNS and CDR2 as SASEGT. The CDR3 consists of 15 residues. The CDR3 sequence: CASSDAGTAHSPLHF. The CDR3 DNA reads as TGTGCCAGCAGTGATGCGGGGACGGCTCATTCACCCCTCCACTTT.

The chain links TRBV2 to TRBJ2-7; tentative D call: TRBD1 (7 bases). There are 15 residues in the CDR3. Germline V CDR1 and CDR2: SNHLY, FYNNEI. Trimming shortened V by 2 bases and J by 6 bases, and 17 bases separated the two germline ends. The CDR3 loop reads CASSESPGQGGEQYF. The DNA for the CDR3 is TGTGCCAGCAGTGAATCCCCCGGCCAGGGGGGCGAGCAGTACTTC.

V is TRBV6-5 and J is TRBJ1-3; D is perhaps TRBD1 (6 bases). Trimming removed 6 bases from V and 4 bases from J, with 16 bases in between. Germline CDR1 and CDR2: MNHEY and SVGAGI. The CDR3 is made up of 15 amino acids. As DNA, the CDR3 is TGTGCCAGCAGCCTAGACAGGAGCGACGGAAACACCATATATTTT. Translated: CASSLDRSDGNTIYF.

The chain links TRBV4-1 to TRBJ1-1, with unresolved D. Trimming stripped 0 bases from V and 4 bases from J, with 18 bases between. This CDR3 comprises 17 residues. The germline CDR1 and CDR2 sequences are MGHRA and YSYEKL. The CDR3 loop reads CASSQDLSRNMFTEAFF. In DNA, the CDR3 is TGCGCCAGCAGCCAAGATCTGTCCAGGAATATGTTCACTGAAGCTTTCTTT.

The genes are TRBV29-1 and TRBJ2-7, with D possibly being TRBD2 (6 bases). The CDR3 totals 13 residues. CDR1 and CDR2 (germline): SQVTM, ANQGSEA. Trimming stripped 7 bases from V and 2 bases from J, with 15 bases between. CDR3 DNA sequence: TGCAGCGCATCGGCGGGGTGGGCCTACGAGCAGTACTTC. Its translation is CSASAGWAYEQYF.

The V and J genes are TRBV7-8 and TRBJ2-3, with D perhaps TRBD2 (6 bases). Germline V gene sequence: CDR1 SGHVS, CDR2 FQNEAQ. The germline V and J ends were trimmed by 2 bases and 2 bases, with 14 bases remaining between them. This CDR3 is 16 amino acids long. This CDR3 is CASSLRAGITTDTQYF. CDR3 in DNA: TGTGCCAGCAGCTTAAGGGCGGGAATCACCACAGATACGCAGTATTTT.

The chain carries TRBV30 and TRBJ1-1, with D possibly TRBD1 on 5 matching bases. V was trimmed by 0 bases and J by 4 bases, leaving 21 bases between them. Per the germline V gene, CDR1 is GTSNPN and CDR2 is SVGIG (reference sequence). The CDR3 is 17 residues long. CDR3 bases: TGTGCCTGGAGTGTCCTCGAAAGGGGATTCTTTAGCACTGAAGCTTTCTTT. This sequence encodes CAWSVLERGFFSTEAFF. Full variable domain (outside the CDR3, taken from reference TRBV30 and TRBJ1-1): SQTIHQWPATLVQPVGSPLSLECTVEGTSNPNLYWYRQAAGRGLQLLFYSVGIGQISSEVPQNLSASRPQDRQFILSSKKLLLSDSGFYLCAWSVLERGFFSTEAFFGQGTRLTVV.

The rearrangement uses TRBV5-1 and TRBJ1-2, with 8 positions matching TRBD1. Germline loops: CDR1 SGHRS, CDR2 YFSETQ. The CDR3 sequence is 17 residues long. V dropped 2 bases and J dropped 3; count of bases not matched to a gene: 12. CDR3 protein: CASSFYDLPGQDYGYTF. DNA of the CDR3: TGCGCCAGCAGCTTCTATGACCTACCGGGACAGGACTATGGCTACACCTTC.

The chain joins TRBV5-1 to TRBJ1-1, with D tentatively TRBD1 (6 bases). From germline, CDR1 is SGHRS and CDR2 YFSETQ. With 3 bases removed from V and 4 bases from J, the gap between germline ends came to 19 bases. This CDR3 region has 16 residues. CDR3 DNA: TGCGCCAGCAGCTCGGGATTGGTGACAGGAGCCACTGAAGCTTTCTTT. Its protein is CASSSGLVTGATEAFF.

The chain links TRBV2 to TRBJ2-1; 9 bases align to TRBD1. V was clipped by 6 bases and J by 5 bases; unmatched bases: 5. The CDR3 consists of 14 residues. The V gene's germline CDR1 is SNHLY and CDR2 FYNNEI. The CDR3 loop reads CASRTGGRNNEQFF. The CDR3, as DNA: TGTGCCAGCAGAACAGGGGGCCGGAACAATGAGCAGTTCTTC.

The chain couples TRBV5-4 to TRBJ1-2; unclear D gene. This CDR3 comprises 14 residues. The V gene lost 3 bases and the J gene lost 5 bases, with 14 bases spanning the gap. In germline, CDR1 is SGHNT, CDR2 YYREEE (reference sequence). CDR3 sequence: CASSSPEDGYGYTF. The CDR3, as DNA: TGTGCCAGCAGCTCCCCAGAGGATGGTTATGGCTACACCTTC.

A remark on this clone: At one boundary the junction diverges from the germline segment, which might be a read error. The rearrangement uses TRBV13 and TRBJ2-2; TRBD2 matches 15 bases. The germline CDR1 and CDR2 sequences are PRHDT and FYEKMQ (reference sequence). The CDR3 has 16 amino acids. The CDR3 region is CASSLGLAGGRGELFF. Written as DNA, the CDR3 is TGTGCCAGCAGCCTAGGACTAGCGGGAGGGCGCGGGGAGCTGTTTTTT.

This clone is a singleton in its sample. This chain connects TRBV10-3 to TRBJ1-2, with a weak D call TRBD1 (6 bases). Germline V CDR1 and CDR2: ENHRY, SYGVKD. This CDR3 is 12 amino acids long. The V end was cut by 6 bases, the J end by 8 bases, with 13 bases between. The CDR3 nucleotides read TGTGCCATCAGCTACAGGGCTCGCGGCTACACCTTC. It specifies CAISYRARGYTF.

This clone showed up just a few times. The chain has TRBV21-1 and TRBJ1-2; the table's D gene call, TRBD1, was not cross checked with the DNA. TRBV21-1 corresponds to a pseudogene. The CDR3 is made up of 12 amino acids. The CDR3 bases are TGTGCCAGCCAGGGGGGCTTGGGAGGCTACACCTTC. Encoded protein: CASQGGLGGYTF.

This chain uses TRBV6-5 with TRBJ2-1, with TRBD2 matching over 10 bases. J lost 7 bases, V lost 2 bases, and 5 bases had no gene match. CDR3 length: 15 amino acids. Germline values: CDR1 MNHEY, CDR2 SVGAGI. The CDR3 region has the DNA TGTGCCAGCAGTTACGAAGCGGGAGGGCCTAATGAGCAGTTCTTC. Translation gives CASSYEAGGPNEQFF.